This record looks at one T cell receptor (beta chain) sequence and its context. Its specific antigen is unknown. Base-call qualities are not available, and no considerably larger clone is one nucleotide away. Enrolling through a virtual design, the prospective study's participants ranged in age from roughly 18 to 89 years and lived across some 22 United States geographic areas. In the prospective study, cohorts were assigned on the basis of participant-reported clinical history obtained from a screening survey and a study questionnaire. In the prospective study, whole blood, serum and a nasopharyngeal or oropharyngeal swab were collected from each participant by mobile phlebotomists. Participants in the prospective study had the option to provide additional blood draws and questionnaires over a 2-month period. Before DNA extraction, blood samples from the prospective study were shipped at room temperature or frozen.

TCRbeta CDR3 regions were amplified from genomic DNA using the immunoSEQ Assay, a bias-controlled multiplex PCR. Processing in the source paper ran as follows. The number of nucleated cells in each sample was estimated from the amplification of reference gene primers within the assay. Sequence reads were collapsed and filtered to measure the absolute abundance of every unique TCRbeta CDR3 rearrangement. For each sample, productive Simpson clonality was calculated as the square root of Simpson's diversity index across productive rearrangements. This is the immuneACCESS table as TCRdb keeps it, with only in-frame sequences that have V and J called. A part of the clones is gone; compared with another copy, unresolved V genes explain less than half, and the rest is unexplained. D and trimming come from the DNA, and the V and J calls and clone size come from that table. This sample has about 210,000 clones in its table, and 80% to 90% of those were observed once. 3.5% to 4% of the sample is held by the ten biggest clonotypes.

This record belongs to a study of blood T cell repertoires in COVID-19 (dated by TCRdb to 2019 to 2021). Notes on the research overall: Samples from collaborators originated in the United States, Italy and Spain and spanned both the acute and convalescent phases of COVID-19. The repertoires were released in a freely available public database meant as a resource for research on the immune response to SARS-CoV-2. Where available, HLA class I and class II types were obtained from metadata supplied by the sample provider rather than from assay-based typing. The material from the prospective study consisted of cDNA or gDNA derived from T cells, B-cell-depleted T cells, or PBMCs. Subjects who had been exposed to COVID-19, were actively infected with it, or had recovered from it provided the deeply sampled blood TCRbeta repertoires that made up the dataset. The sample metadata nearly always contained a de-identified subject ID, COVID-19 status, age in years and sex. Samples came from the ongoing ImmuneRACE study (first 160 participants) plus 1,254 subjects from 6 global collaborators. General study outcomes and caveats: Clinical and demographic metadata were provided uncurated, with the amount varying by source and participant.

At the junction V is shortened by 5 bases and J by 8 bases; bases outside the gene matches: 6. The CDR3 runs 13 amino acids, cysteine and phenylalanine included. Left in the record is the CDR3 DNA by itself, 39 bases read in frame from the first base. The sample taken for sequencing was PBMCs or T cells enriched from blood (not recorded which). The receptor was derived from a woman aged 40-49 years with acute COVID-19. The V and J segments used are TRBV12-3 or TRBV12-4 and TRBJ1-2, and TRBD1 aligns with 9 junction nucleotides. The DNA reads TGTGCCAGCAGTGCTAGACAGGGGGGAGGCTACACCTTC. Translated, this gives CASSARQGGGYTF.